This TCR beta chain was sequenced for a study of shared clonotypes between healthy human individuals. The V end lost 1 base, the J end lost 9 bases, and 13 bases lay between the germline ends. The CDR3 runs 14 residues. The germline gives CDR1 LNHNV, CDR2 YYDKDF (reference sequence). A word on this clone: Antigen specificity is unknown.

Only CD45RO-negative cells positively selected for CCR7 counted as naive CD8 cells, so terminally differentiated effector memory CD45RA+ cells were excluded. Study outcomes and limitations: Clonotype sharing among donors was thought likely to change with sequencing depth. The sharing of 4.5% to 5% of naive CD4 clonotypes was seen across a handful of donors.

Profiling relied on immunoSEQ multiplex PCR, and the TCRdb table lists in-frame clones only, not all of them. The table records about 2.2 million clones, 85% to 95% of them present only once. The specimen sequenced was naive CD8+ T cells from PBMCs. The source is a man younger than 35 in good health. Some clones in this sample may be carry-over from other donors' samples. The chain joins TRBV15 to TRBJ2-1, with D perhaps TRBD1 or TRBD2 (5 bases each). CDR3 DNA: TGTGCCACCAGCAGAGGGAGGACATTTCTTGAGCAGTTCTTC. This translates into CATSRGRTFLEQFF.